This T cell receptor (beta chain) stems from a study of CD8+CD57+ T cells in acquired aplastic anemia. Study information: The mean DNA yield obtained from sorted CD4+ and CD8+ cells came to approximately 3 ug. Approximately 11 million reads were obtained on average for healthy donor CD4+ cells. Study-wide results and caveats: Between patients and controls, CD8+ Simpson's diversity did not vary significantly. Common to patients and controls were roughly 30 CD8+ CDR3 sequences.

Genomic DNA, serving as template, underwent TCR beta VDJ and CDR3 profiling. TCRdb re-derived calls from the reads in MiXCR, one entry per CDR3 protein. Of some 64,000 distinct CDR3 sequences listed, about 50% were seen once; the top ten hold roughly 2.5%. The CDR3 runs 15 residues. Germline V CDR1 and CDR2: SNHLY, FYNNEI. This clonotype has a handful of counts. The target antigen is unknown. The junction and the germline gene differ at one end; a read error may be behind it. Sequencing was carried out using sorted CD4+, CD8+, or CD8+CD57+ T cells (not recorded which) from PBMCs. V gene TRBV2 combines with J gene TRBJ1-2; TRBD1 matches at 10 bases. This receptor was obtained from a human donor in good health, serving as a control. The CDR3 loop is CASSRQGARYYGHTF. CDR3 nucleotides: TGTGCCAGCAGCCGACAGGGGGCGCGGTACTATGGCCACACCTTC.